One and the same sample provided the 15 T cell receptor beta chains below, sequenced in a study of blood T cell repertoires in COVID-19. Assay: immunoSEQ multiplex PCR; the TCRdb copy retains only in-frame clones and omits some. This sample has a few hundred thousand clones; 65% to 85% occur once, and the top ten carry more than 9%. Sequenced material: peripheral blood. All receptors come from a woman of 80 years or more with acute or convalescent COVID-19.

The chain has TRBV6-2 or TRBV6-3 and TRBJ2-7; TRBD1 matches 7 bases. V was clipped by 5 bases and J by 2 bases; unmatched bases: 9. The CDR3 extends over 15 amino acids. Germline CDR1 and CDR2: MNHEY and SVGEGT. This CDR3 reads CASSTRTGAAYEQYF. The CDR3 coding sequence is TGTGCCAGCAGTACGAGGACAGGCGCCGCCTACGAGCAGTACTTC.

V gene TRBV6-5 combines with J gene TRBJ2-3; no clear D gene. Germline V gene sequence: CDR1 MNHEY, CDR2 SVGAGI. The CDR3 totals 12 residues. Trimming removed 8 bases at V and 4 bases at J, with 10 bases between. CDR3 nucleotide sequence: TGTGCCAGCGGCTCAGAGGCAGATACGCAGTATTTT. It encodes CASGSEADTQYF.

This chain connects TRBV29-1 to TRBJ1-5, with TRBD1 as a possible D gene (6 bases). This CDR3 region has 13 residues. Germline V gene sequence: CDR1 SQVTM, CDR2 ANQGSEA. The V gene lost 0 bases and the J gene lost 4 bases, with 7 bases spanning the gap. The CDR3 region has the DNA TGCAGCGTTGAAGATCAGGGGAATCAGCCCCAGCATTTT. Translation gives CSVEDQGNQPQHF.

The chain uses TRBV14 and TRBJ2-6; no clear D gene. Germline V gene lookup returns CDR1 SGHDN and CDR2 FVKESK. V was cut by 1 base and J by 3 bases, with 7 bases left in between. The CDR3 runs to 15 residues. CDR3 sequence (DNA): TGTGCCAGCAGCCAAGTGAGAGTTGGGGCCAACGTCCTGACTTTC. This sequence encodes CASSQVRVGANVLTF.

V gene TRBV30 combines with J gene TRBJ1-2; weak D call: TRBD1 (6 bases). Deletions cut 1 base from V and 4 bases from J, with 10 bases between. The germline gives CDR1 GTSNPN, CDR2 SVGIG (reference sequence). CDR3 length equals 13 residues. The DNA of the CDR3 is TGTGCCTGGAGTGAGAGGGGGTTCTATGGCTACACCTTC. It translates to CAWSERGFYGYTF. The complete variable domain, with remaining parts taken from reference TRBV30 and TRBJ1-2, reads SQTIHQWPATLVQPVGSPLSLECTVEGTSNPNLYWYRQAAGRGLQLLFYSVGIGQISSEVPQNLSASRPQDRQFILSSKKLLLSDSGFYLCAWSERGFYGYTFGSGTRLTVV.

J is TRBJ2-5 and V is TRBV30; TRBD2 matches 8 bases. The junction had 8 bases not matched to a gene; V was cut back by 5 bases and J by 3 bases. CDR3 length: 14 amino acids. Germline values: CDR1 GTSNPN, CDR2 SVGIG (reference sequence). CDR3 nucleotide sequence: TGTGCCTGGTCGGCTAGCGGGCGGAAAGAGACCCAGTACTTC. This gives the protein CAWSASGRKETQYF.

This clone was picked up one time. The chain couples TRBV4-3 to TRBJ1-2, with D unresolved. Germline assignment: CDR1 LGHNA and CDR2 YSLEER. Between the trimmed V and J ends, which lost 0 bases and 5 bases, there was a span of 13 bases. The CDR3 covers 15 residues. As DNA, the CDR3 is TGCGCCAGCAGCCAAGATCGAGCGGGTGGGTATGGCTACACCTTC. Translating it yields CASSQDRAGGYGYTF.

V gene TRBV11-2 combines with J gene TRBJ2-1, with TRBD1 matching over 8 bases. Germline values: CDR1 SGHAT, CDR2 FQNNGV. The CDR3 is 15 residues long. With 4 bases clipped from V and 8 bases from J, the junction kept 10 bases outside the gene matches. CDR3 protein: CASSSIVQGAYEQFF. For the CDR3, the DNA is TGTGCCAGCAGCTCAATTGTGCAGGGGGCGTATGAGCAGTTCTTC.

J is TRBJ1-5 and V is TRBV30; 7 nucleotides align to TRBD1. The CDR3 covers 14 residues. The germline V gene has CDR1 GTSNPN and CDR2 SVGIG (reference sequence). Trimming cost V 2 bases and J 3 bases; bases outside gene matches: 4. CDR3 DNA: TGTGCCTGGAGTAAAGACAGGGACAATCAGCCCCAGCATTTT. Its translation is CAWSKDRDNQPQHF.

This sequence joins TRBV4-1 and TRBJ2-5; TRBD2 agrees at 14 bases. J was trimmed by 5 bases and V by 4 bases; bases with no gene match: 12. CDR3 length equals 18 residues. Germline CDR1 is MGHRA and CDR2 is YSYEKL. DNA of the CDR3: TGCGCCAGCAGCCGTGGACTAGCGGGAGGTTCGATCGGCGAGACCCAGTACTTC. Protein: CASSRGLAGGSIGETQYF.

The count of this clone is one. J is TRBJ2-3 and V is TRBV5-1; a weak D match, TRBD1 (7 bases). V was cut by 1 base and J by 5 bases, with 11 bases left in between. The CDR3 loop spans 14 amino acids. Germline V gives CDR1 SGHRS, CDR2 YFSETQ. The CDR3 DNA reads TGCGCCAGCAGCTTGCTGCGGGACAGAGATACGCAGTATTTT. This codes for CASSLLRDRDTQYF.

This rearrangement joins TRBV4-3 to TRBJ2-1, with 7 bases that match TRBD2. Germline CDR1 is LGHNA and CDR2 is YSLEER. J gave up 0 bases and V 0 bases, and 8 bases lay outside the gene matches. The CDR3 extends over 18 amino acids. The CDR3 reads CASSQDLRGESSYNEQFF. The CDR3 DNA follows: TGCGCCAGCAGCCAAGATTTACGGGGGGAAAGCTCCTACAATGAGCAGTTCTTC.

The CDR3 DNA reads as TGTGCCAGTAGTGTGGGACAGGAGCCCCCCTACGAGCAGTACTTC. It yields the protein CASSVGQEPPYEQYF. V and J are TRBV19 and TRBJ2-7; TRBD1 aligns across 8 bases. The CDR3 length is 15 residues. CDR1 LNHDA and CDR2 SQIVND come from the germline V gene (reference sequence). V lost 5 bases to trimming and J lost 2 bases; unmatched junction nucleotides: 8.

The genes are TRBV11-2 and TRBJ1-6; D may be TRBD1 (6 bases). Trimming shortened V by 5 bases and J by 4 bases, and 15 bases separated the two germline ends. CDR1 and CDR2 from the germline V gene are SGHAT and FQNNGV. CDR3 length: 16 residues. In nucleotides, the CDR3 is TGTGCCAGCAGCCAGACGGGGACAACTTATAATTCACCCCTCCACTTT. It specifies CASSQTGTTYNSPLHF.

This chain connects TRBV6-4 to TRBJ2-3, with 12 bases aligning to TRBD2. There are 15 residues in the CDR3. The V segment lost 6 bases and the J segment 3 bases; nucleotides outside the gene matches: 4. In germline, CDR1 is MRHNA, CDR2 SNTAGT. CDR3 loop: CASSRLAGETDTQYF. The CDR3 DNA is TGTGCCAGCAGCAGACTAGCGGGAGAGACAGATACGCAGTATTTT.